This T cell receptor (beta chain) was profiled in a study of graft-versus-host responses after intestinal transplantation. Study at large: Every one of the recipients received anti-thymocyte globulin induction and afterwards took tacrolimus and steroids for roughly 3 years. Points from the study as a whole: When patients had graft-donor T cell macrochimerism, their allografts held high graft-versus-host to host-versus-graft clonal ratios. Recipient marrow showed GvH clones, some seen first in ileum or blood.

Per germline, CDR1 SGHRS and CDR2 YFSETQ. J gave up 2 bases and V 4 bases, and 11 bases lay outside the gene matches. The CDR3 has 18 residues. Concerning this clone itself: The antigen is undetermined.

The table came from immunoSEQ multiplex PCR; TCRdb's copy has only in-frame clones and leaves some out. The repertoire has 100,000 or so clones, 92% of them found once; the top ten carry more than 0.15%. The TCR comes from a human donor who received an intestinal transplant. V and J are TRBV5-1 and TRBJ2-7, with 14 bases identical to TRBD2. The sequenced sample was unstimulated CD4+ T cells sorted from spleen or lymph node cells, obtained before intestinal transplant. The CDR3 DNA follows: TGCGCCAGCAGCCCGGGACTAGCGGGGGAGATAGCTGCCTACGAGCAGTACTTC. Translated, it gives CASSPGLAGEIAAYEQYF.